The subject of this entry is one TCR beta chain. Its antigen is unknown. Deep-level assay runs were performed. As originally analysed: Junction-only sequences produced by ImmunoSEQ had no quality scores, so filtering differed. Sequenced by immunoSEQ multiplex PCR; TCRdb stores in-frame clones only, minus some. The V and J calls and clone size were taken over from that table, and D and trimming were inferred from the DNA. Of hundreds of thousands of clones in the sample, about 96% were seen once. This specimen comes from a study of shared clonotypes between healthy human individuals. General study results and limits: Generation of non-shared clonotypes was less probable than generation of clonotypes shared by all four donors. Sampling was confined to blood; repertoires within tissues likely differ.

The CDR3 totals 14 residues. CDR1 is MNHEY and CDR2 is SVGAGI in the germline V gene. The trim removed 5 bases at V and 5 bases at J, leaving 8 bases unmatched. Sample: naive CD4+ T cells sorted from blood. Subset described: CD45RA+ positively selected. The clonotype comes from a woman in her 30s in good health. The chain uses TRBV6-5 and TRBJ2-7; TRBD1 aligns across 8 bases. CDR3 protein: CASSRPDRVHEQYF. The CDR3 bases are TGTGCCAGCAGTCGCCCGGACAGGGTACACGAGCAGTACTTC.